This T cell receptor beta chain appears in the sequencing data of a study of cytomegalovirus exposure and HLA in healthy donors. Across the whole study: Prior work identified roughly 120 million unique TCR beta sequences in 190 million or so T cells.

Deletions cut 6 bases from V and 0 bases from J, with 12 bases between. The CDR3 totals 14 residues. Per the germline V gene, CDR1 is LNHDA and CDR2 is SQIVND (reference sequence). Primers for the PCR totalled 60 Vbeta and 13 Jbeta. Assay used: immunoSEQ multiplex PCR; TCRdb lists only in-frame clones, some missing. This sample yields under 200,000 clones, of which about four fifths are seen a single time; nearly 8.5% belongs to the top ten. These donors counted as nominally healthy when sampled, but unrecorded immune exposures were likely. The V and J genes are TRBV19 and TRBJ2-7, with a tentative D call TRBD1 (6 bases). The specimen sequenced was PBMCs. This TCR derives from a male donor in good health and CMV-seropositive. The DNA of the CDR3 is TGTGCCAGTAGAATGGGACAAAGCTCCTACGAGCAGTACTTC. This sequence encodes CASRMGQSSYEQYF.